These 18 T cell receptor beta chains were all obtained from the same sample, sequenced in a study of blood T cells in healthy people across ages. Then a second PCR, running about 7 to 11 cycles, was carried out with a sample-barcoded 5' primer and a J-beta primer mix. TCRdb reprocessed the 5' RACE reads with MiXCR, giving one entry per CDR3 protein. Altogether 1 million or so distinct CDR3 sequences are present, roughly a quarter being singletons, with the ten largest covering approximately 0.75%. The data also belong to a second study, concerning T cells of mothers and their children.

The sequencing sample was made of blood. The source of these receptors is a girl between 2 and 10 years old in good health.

The CDR3 is CASSQVPEGPSYGYTF. As DNA, the CDR3 is TGTGCCAGCAGCCAAGTACCCGAGGGGCCCAGCTATGGCTACACCTTC. The rearrangement links TRBV3-1 to TRBJ1-2, with D possibly matching TRBD1 (5 bases). CDR3 length: 16 amino acids. CDR1 and CDR2 (germline): LGHDT, YNNKEL (reference sequence). Trimming removed 1 base from V and 4 bases from J, with 16 bases in between.

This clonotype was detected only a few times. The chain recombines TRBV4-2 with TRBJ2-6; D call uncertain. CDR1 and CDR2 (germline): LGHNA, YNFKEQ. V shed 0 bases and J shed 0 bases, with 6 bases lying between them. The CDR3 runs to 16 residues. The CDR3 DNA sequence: TGTGCCAGCAGCCAAGATAAAGGCTCTGGGGCCAACGTCCTGACTTTC. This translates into CASSQDKGSGANVLTF.

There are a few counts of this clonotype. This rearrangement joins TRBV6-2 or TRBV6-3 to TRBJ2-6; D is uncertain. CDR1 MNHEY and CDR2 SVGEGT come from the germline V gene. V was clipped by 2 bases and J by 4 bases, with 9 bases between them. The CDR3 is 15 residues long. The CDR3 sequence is CASSYGVPGANVLTF. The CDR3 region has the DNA TGTGCCAGCAGTTACGGGGTGCCAGGGGCCAACGTCCTGACTTTC.

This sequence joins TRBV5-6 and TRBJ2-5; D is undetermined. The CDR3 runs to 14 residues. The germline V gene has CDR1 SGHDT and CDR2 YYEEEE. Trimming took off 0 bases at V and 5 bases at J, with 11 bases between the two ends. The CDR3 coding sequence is TGTGCCAGCAGCTTGGATCCCATTTTGGAGACCCAGTACTTC. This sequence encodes CASSLDPILETQYF.

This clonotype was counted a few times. CDR3 residues: CASSPGLGTLNEQFF. The CDR3, as DNA: TGTGCCAGCAGTCCGGGACTAGGGACCCTAAATGAGCAGTTCTTC. This rearrangement joins TRBV2 to TRBJ2-1; 8 positions match TRBD2. This CDR3 has 15 amino acids. In germline, CDR1 is SNHLY, CDR2 FYNNEI. With V trimmed by 5 bases and J by 7 bases, 10 bases remained unmatched.

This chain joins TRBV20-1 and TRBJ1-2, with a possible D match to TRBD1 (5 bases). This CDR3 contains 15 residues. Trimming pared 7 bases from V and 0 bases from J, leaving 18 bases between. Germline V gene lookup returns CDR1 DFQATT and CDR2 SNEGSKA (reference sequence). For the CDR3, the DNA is TGCAGTGTCAGGGCCTCGCCAGGGTCTAACTATGGCTACACCTTC. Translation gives CSVRASPGSNYGYTF.

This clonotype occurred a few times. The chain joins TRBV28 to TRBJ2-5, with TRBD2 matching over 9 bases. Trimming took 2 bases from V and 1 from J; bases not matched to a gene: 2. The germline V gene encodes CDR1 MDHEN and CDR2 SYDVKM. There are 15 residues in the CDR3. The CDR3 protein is CASSLRGLAQETQYF. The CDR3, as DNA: TGTGCCAGCAGTTTACGGGGACTAGCCCAAGAGACCCAGTACTTC.

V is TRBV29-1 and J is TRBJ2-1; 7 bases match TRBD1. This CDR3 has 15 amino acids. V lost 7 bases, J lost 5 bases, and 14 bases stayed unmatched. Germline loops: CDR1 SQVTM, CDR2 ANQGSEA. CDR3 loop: CSGRSPGTANNEQFF. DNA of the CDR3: TGCAGCGGACGCTCACCCGGGACAGCAAACAATGAGCAGTTCTTC.

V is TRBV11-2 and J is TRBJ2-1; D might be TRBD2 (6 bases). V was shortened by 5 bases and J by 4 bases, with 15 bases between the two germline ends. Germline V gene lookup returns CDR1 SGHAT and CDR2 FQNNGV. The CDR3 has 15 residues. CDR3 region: CASSEIVGGYNEQFF. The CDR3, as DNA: TGTGCCAGCAGCGAAATAGTGGGGGGTTACAATGAGCAGTTCTTC. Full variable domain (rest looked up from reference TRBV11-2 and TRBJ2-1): EAGVAQSPRYKIIEKRQSVAFWCNPISGHATLYWYQQILGQGPKLLIQFQNNGVVDDSQLPKDRFSAERLKGVDSTLKIQPAKLEDSAVYLCASSEIVGGYNEQFFGPGTRLTVL.

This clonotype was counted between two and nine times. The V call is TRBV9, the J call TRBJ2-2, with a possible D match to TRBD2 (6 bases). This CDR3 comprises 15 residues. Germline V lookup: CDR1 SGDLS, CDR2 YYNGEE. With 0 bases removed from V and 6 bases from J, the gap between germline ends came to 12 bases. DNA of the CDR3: TGTGCCAGCAGCGTAGAAGGAGGGACCCCCGGGGAGCTGTTTTTT. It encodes CASSVEGGTPGELFF.

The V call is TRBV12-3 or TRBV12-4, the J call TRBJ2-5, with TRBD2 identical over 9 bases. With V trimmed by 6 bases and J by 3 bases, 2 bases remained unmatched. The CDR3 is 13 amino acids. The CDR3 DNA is TGTGCCAGCAGGACTAGCGGTAAAGAGACCCAGTACTTC. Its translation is CASRTSGKETQYF.

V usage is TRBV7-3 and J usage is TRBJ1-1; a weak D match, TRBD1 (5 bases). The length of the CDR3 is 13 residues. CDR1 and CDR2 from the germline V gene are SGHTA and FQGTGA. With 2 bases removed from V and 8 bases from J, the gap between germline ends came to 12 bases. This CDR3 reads CASSLVSGEEAFF. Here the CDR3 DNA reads TGTGCCAGCAGCTTAGTGTCGGGGGAAGAAGCTTTCTTT.

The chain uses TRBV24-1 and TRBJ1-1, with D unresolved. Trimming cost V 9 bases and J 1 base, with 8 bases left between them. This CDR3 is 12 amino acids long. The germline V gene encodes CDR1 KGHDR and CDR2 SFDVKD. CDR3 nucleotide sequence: TGTGCCACCCGGCTCGGGAACACTGAAGCTTTCTTT. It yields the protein CATRLGNTEAFF.

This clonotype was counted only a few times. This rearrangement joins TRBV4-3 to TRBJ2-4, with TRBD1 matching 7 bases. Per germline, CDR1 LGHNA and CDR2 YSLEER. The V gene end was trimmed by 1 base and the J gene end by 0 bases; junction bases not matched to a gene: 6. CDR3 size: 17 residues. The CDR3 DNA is TGCGCCAGCAGCCAAGGGGGGACAGTTATAGCCAAAAACATTCAGTACTTC. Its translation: CASSQGGTVIAKNIQYF.

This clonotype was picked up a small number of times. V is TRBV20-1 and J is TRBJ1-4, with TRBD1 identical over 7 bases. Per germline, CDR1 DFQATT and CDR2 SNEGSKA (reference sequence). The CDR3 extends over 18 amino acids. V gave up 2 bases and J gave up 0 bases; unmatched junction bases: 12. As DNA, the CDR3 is TGCAGTGCTAGACTCGGTGTAGGGACAGTTGCAACTAATGAAAAACTGTTTTTT. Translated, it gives CSARLGVGTVATNEKLFF.

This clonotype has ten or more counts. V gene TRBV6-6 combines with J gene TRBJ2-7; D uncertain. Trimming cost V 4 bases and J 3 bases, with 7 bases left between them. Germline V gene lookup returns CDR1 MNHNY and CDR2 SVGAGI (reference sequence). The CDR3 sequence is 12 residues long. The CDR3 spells CASSLIDYEQYF. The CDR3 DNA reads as TGTGCCAGCAGTTTAATTGACTACGAGCAGTACTTC.

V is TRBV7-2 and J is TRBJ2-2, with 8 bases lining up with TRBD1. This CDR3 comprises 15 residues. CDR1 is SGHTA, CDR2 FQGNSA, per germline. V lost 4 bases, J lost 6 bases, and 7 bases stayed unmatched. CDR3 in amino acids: CASSYQGAISGELFF. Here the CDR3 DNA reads TGTGCCAGCAGCTACCAGGGGGCGATTTCCGGGGAGCTGTTTTTT.

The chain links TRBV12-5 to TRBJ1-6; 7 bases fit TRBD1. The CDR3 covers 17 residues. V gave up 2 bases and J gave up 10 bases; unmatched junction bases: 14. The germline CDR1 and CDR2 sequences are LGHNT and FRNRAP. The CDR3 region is CASGLTVPQGFYSPLHF. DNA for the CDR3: TGTGCTAGTGGTTTGACTGTCCCACAGGGGTTTTACTCACCCCTCCACTTT.